This is a list of T cell receptor beta chains from one sample in a study of T cell repertoires in ileal Crohn's disease. The data were produced by immunoSEQ multiplex PCR, yet TCRdb's version contains in-frame clones alone and is incomplete. The profile shows about 470 clones, approximately 90% of them singletons. Sequenced sample: ileal tissue. The receptors stem from an adult with Crohn's disease. CDR3s include the opening cysteine and the closing phenylalanine or tryptophan. The order of the fields is clone size, V gene, J gene, D gene, CDR3 DNA, CDR3 protein. The D gene is left open where the match is weak. Where a row states a size, it is once, few, many or the class of an expanded clone; other rows omit it.

NA	TRBV6-6	TRBJ1-1	NA	TGTGCCAGCAGTAAAGGACAGTATTCGAACACTGAAGCTTTCTTT	CASSKGQYSNTEAFF
once	TRBV6-6	TRBJ1-5	NA	TGTGCCAGCAGGCCGGACAGCTCCAATCAGCCCCAGCATTTT	CASRPDSSNQPQHF
NA	TRBV19	TRBJ1-2	NA	TGTGCCAGTACCCTCTGGGGTGAGGAATTCGTCCCCGGTTATGGCTACACCTTC	CASTLWGEEFVPGYGYTF
NA	TRBV2	TRBJ1-5	NA	TGTGCCAGCACCGGGGGAATAAATAGCAATCAGCCCCAGCATTTT	CASTGGINSNQPQHF
NA	TRBV11-2	TRBJ1-1	NA	TGTGCCAGCAGCCCGGCGGCATTGAACACTGAAGCTTTCTTT	CASSPAALNTEAFF
NA	TRBV19	TRBJ2-2	NA	TGTGCCAGTATAGCCAACGGGGGAACCGGGGAGCTGTTTTTT	CASIANGGTGELFF
NA	TRBV6-6	TRBJ1-1	TRBD1	TGTGCCAGCAGTCACGGGACAGCCAACACTGAAGCTTTCTTT	CASSHGTANTEAFF
NA	TRBV7-3	TRBJ1-2	NA	TGTGCCAGCAGCTTAGGGGCAGGACGGGGCTACACCTTC	CASSLGAGRGYTF
NA	TRBV7-3	TRBJ2-3	NA	TGTGCCAGCAGCGAACAGCAGGGAGGCACGCAGTATTTT	CASSEQQGGTQYF
NA	TRBV29-1	TRBJ2-2	TRBD2	TGCAGCGTTTCTCAGCGGGGGACCGGGGAGCTGTTTTTT	CSVSQRGTGELFF
NA	TRBV7-2	TRBJ1-5	NA	TGTGCCAGCAGCCCAGGGGACTGGCAGCCCCAGCATTTT	CASSPGDWQPQHF
NA	TRBV19	TRBJ2-1	NA	TGTGCCAGTAGTATGCTAAACAATGAGCAGTTCTTC	CASSMLNNEQFF
once	TRBV4-3	TRBJ1-4	NA	TGCGCCAGCAGCCAAGCACAGGAGTCAAAACTGTTTTTT	CASSQAQESKLFF
few	TRBV4-1	TRBJ2-5	NA	TGCGCCAGCAGCCAAGATCCAGGGGAGGAGACCCAGTACTTC	CASSQDPGEETQYF
NA	TRBV27	TRBJ2-1	NA	TGTGCCACCCGACCCGTGACAGGATTCAATGAGCAGTTCTTC	CATRPVTGFNEQFF
NA	TRBV4-1	TRBJ2-1	TRBD1	TGCGCCAGCAGTCAAGACAGGGGTGGTACCAATGAGCAGTTCTTC	CASSQDRGGTNEQFF
NA	TRBV7-9	TRBJ1-3	NA	TGTGCCAGCAGTTTCTGGGTGAGCTCTGGAAACACCATATATTTT	CASSFWVSSGNTIYF
NA	TRBV18	TRBJ1-1	NA	TGTGCCAGCTCAACCGGAGTGGGAGGGAACACTGAAGCTTTCTTT	CASSTGVGGNTEAFF
NA	TRBV7-9	TRBJ1-1	NA	TGTGCCAGCAGCTCACAGGGGAACACTGAAGCTTTCTTT	CASSSQGNTEAFF
NA	TRBV7-9	TRBJ2-5	NA	TGTGCCAGCAGCCTCGCGGCAGAGCAAGAGACCCAGTACTTC	CASSLAAEQETQYF
NA	TRBV10-2	TRBJ1-6	TRBD1	TGCGCCAGCAGAGAAGGGGACAGCTCCTATAATTCACCCCTCCACTTT	CASREGDSSYNSPLHF
NA	TRBV5-6	TRBJ2-2	TRBD1	TGTGCCAGCAGCTCGCCCCACAGGGGCACCGGGGAGCTGTTTTTT	CASSSPHRGTGELFF
few	TRBV11-2	TRBJ2-3	NA	TGTGCCAGCAGCTTAAGTGGGGGCCCAGATACGCAGTATTTT	CASSLSGGPDTQYF
NA	TRBV7-9	TRBJ2-4	NA	TGTGCCAGCAGCTTAGACGGGAAAGCCAAAAACATTCAGTACTTC	CASSLDGKAKNIQYF
NA	TRBV30	TRBJ2-1	NA	TGTGCCTGGAGTGTTGGGTTGGGACACCTCAATGAGCAGTTCTTC	CAWSVGLGHLNEQFF
NA	TRBV4-2	TRBJ2-2	NA	TGTGCCAGCAGCCGGGACCAGAACACCGGGGAGCTGTTTTTT	CASSRDQNTGELFF
NA	TRBV30	TRBJ2-3	TRBD2	TGTGCCTGGAGTGTACTCCCAGCGGGGTCGTGCACAGATACGCAGTATTTT	CAWSVLPAGSCTDTQYF
NA	TRBV29-1	TRBJ2-1	NA	TGCAGCGTTGAGGGACAAGATGAGCAGTTCTTC	CSVEGQDEQFF
NA	TRBV4-3	TRBJ2-7	NA	TGCGCCAGCAGCCAAACCCTCCTGGGCGGGGAACGGGCCTACGAGCAGTACTTC	CASSQTLLGGERAYEQYF
NA	TRBV6-5	TRBJ2-5	NA	TGTGCCAGCAGCTCTCGACGAGGGGGGGAGACCCAGTACTTC	CASSSRRGGETQYF
NA	TRBV6-6	TRBJ1-3	TRBD1	TGTGCCAGCAGGCGTGGACAGGCGGGAAACACCATATATTTT	CASRRGQAGNTIYF
NA	TRBV5-8	TRBJ1-5	NA	TGTGCCAGCAGCCGCTGGCACGAGGAAAATCAGCCCCAGCATTTT	CASSRWHEENQPQHF
few	TRBV7-9	TRBJ2-1	NA	TGTGCCAGCAGCTTAGTTGGCGGGGCCGACCACAATGAGCAGTTCTTC	CASSLVGGADHNEQFF
few	TRBV9	TRBJ1-1	NA	TGTGCCAGCAGCGTAGCTACGGGGGATGAAGCTTTCTTT	CASSVATGDEAFF
NA	TRBV6-1	TRBJ2-1	NA	TGTGCCAGCAGTGAAAATATTCTCAAACCCCCCCATGAGCAGTTCTTC	CASSENILKPPHEQFF
few	TRBV4-3	TRBJ1-2	NA	TGCGCCAGCAGCGAAGAGGAGGTTTCGGCGCGTGGCTACACCTTC	CASSEEEVSARGYTF